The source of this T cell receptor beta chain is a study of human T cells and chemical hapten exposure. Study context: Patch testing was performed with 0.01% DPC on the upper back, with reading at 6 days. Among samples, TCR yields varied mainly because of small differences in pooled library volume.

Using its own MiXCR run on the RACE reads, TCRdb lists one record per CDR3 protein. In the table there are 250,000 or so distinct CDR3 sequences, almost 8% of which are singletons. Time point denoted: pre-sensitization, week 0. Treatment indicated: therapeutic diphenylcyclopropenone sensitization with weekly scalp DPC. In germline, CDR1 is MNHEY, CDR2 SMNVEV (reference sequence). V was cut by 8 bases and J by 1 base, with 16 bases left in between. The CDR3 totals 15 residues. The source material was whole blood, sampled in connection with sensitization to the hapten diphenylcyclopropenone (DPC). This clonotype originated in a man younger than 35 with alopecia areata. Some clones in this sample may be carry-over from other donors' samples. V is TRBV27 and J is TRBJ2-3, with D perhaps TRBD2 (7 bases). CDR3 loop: CASCWGGPGTDTQYF. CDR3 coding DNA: TGTGCCAGCTGTTGGGGGGGGCCGGGCACAGATACGCAGTATTTT.